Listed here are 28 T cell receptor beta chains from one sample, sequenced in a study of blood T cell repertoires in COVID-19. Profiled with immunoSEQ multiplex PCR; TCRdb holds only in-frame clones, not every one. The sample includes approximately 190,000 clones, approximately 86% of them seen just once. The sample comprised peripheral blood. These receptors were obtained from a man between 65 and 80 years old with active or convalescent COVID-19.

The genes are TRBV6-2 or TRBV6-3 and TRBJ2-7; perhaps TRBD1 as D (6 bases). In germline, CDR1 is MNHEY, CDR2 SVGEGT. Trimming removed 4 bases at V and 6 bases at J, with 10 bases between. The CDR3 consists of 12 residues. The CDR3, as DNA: TGTGCCAGCAGTTCACGGACAGTCGAGCAGTACTTC. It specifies CASSSRTVEQYF.

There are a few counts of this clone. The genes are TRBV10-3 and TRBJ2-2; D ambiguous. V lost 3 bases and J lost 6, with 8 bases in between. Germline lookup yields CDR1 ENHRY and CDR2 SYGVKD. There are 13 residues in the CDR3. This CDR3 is CAISDSGSGELFF. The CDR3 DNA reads TGTGCCATCAGTGATTCGGGTTCCGGGGAGCTGTTTTTT.

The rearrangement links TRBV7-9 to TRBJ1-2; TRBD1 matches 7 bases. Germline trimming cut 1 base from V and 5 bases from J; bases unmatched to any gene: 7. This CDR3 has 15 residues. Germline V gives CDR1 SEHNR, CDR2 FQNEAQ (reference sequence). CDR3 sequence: CASSLEVTGLYGYTF. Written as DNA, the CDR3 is TGTGCCAGCAGCTTAGAAGTGACAGGGCTATATGGCTACACCTTC. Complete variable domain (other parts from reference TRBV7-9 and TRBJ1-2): DTGVSQNPRHKITKRGQNVTFRCDPISEHNRLYWYRQTLGQGPEFLTYFQNEAQLEKSRLLSDRFSAERPKGSFSTLEIQRTEQGDSAMYLCASSLEVTGLYGYTFGSGTRLTVV.

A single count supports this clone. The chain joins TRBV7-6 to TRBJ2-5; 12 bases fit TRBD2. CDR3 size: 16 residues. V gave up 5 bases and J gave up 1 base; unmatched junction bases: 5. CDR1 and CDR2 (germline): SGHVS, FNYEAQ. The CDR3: CASSPRTSGAQETQYF. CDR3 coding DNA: TGTGCCAGCAGCCCAAGGACTAGCGGGGCCCAAGAGACCCAGTACTTC.

CDR3 sequence (DNA): TGTGCCACCAGTGGTCCAGGGGGGAACACCGGGGAGCTGTTTTTT. Translating gives CATSGPGGNTGELFF. This rearrangement joins TRBV24-1 to TRBJ2-2; TRBD1 matches at 7 bases. V gave up 5 bases and J gave up 1 base; unmatched junction bases: 3. CDR1 and CDR2 (germline): KGHDR, SFDVKD. This CDR3 is built from 15 residues.

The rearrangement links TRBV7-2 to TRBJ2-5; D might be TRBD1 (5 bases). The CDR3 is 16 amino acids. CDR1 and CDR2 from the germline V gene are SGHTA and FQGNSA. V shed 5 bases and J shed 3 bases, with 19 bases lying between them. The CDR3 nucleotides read TGTGCCAGCAGCAGACGGGCAGGGTCACGGGAAGAGACCCAGTACTTC. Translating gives CASSRRAGSREETQYF.

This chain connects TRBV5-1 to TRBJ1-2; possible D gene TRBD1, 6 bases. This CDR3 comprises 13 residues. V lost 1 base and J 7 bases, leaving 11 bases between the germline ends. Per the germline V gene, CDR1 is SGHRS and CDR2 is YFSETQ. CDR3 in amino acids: CASSLRGGGGYTF. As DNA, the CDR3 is TGCGCCAGCAGCTTGAGAGGGGGTGGTGGCTACACCTTC.

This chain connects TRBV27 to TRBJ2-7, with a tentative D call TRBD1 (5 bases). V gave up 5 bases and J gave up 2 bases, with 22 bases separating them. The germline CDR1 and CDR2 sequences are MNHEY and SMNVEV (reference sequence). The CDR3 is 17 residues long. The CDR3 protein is CASSNRQPHFPTYEQYF. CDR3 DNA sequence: TGTGCCAGCAGTAATAGACAGCCTCATTTCCCCACCTACGAGCAGTACTTC.

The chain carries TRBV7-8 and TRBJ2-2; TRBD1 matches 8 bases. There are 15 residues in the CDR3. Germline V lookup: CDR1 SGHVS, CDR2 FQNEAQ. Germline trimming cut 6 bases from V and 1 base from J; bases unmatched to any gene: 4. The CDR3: CASRIGQGNTGELFF. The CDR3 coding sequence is TGTGCCAGCAGAATCGGACAGGGGAACACCGGGGAGCTGTTTTTT.

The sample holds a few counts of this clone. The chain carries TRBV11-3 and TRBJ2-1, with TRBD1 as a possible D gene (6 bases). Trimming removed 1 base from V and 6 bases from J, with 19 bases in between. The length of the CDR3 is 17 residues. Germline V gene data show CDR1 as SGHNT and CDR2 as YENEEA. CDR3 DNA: TGTGCCAGCAGCTTAGTGGGGGCGTCGGGTGGGGTCAATGAGCAGTTCTTC. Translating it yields CASSLVGASGGVNEQFF. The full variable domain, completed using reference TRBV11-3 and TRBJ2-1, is EAGVVQSPRYKIIEKKQPVAFWCNPISGHNTLYWYLQNLGQGPELLIRYENEEAVDDSQLPKDRFSAERLKGVDSTLKIQPAELGDSAVYLCASSLVGASGGVNEQFFGPGTRLTVL.

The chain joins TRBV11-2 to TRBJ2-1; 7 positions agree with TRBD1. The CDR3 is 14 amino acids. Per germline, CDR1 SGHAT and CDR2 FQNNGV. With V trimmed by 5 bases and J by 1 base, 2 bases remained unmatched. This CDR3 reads CASSKTGSYNEQFF. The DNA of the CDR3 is TGTGCCAGCAGCAAGACAGGGTCCTACAATGAGCAGTTCTTC. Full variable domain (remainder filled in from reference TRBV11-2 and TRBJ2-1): EAGVAQSPRYKIIEKRQSVAFWCNPISGHATLYWYQQILGQGPKLLIQFQNNGVVDDSQLPKDRFSAERLKGVDSTLKIQPAKLEDSAVYLCASSKTGSYNEQFFGPGTRLTVL.

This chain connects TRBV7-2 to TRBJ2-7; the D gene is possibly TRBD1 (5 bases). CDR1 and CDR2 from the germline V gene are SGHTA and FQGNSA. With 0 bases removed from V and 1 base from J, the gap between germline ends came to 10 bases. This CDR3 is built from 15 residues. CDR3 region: CASSLAGVASYEQYF. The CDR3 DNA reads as TGTGCCAGCAGCTTAGCAGGGGTCGCATCCTACGAGCAGTACTTC.

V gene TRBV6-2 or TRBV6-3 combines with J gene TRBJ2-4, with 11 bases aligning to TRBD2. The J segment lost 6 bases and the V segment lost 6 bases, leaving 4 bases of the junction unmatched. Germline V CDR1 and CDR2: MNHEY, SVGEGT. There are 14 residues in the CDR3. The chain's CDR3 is CASSVGTSGNIQYF. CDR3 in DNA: TGTGCCAGCAGCGTCGGGACTAGCGGAAACATTCAGTACTTC.

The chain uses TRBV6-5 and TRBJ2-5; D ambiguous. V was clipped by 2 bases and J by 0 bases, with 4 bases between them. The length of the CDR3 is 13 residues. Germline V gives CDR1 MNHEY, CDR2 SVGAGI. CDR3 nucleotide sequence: TGTGCCAGCAGTTACCCAAACCAAGAGACCCAGTACTTC. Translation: CASSYPNQETQYF.

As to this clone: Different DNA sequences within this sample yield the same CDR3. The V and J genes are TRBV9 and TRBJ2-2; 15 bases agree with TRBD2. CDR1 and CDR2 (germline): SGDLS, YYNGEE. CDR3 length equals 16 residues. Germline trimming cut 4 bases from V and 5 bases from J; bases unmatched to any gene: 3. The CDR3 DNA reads TGTGCCAGCAGCCCGGGACTAGCGGGAGGTACCGGGGAGCTGTTTTTT. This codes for CASSPGLAGGTGELFF.

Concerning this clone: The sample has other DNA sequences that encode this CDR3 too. CDR3 bases: TGTGCCAGCAGCTTAGGGGACAGAGATTATGGCTACACCTTC. It yields the protein CASSLGDRDYGYTF. The chain combines TRBV5-4 with TRBJ1-2; 7 bases map to TRBD1. This CDR3 comprises 14 residues. From germline, CDR1 is SGHNT and CDR2 YYREEE (reference sequence). The V segment lost 2 bases and the J segment 5 bases; nucleotides outside the gene matches: 6.

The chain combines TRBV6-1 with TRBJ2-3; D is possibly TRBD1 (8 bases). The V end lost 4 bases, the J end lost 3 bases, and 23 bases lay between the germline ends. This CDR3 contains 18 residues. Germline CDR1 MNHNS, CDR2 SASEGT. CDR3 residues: CASSVTHLQGGRTDTQYF. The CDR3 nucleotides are TGTGCCAGCAGTGTCACCCACCTACAGGGGGGGAGGACAGATACGCAGTATTTT.

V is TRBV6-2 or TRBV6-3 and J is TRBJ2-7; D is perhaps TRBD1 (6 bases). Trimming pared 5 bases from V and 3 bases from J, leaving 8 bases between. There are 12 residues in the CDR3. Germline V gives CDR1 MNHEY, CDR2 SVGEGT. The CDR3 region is CASSRQDYEQYF. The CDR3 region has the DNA TGTGCCAGCAGTCGACAGGACTACGAGCAGTACTTC.

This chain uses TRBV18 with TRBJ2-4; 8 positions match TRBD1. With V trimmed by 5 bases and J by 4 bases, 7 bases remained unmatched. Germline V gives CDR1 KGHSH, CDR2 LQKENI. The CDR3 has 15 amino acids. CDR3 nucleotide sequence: TGTGCCAGCTCAACAGGACAGGGCTCAAAAAACATTCAGTACTTC. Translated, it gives CASSTGQGSKNIQYF.

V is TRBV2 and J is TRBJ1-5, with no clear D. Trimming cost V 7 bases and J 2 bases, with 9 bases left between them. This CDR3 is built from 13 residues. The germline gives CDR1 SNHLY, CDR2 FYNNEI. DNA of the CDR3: TGTGCCAGCACTCGGGAGGGCAATCAGCCCCAGCATTTT. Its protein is CASTREGNQPQHF.

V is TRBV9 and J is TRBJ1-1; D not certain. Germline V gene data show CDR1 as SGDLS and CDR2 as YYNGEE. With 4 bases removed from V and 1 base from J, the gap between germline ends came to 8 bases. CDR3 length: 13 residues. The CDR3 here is CASSTQENTEAFF. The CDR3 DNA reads TGTGCCAGCAGCACCCAGGAGAACACTGAAGCTTTCTTT.

CDR3 sequence reads: CASSTDKIYGYTF. The CDR3 DNA follows: TGTGCCAGCAGTACGGACAAAATCTATGGCTACACCTTC. The chain recombines TRBV27 with TRBJ1-2, with D perhaps matching TRBD1 (5 bases). The CDR3 runs 13 residues. Germline values: CDR1 MNHEY, CDR2 SMNVEV (reference sequence). V lost 5 bases, J lost 4 bases, and 11 bases lay in between.

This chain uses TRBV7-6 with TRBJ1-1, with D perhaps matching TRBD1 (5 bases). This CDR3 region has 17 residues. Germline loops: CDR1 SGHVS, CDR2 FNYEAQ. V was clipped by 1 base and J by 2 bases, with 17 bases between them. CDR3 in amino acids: CASSLGGGIGVNTEAFF. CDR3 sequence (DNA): TGTGCCAGCAGCTTAGGGGGAGGCATAGGGGTAAACACTGAAGCTTTCTTT. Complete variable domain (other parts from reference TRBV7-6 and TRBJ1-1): GAGVSQSPRYKVTKRGQDVALRCDPISGHVSLYWYRQALGQGPEFLTYFNYEAQQDKSGLPNDRFSAERPEGSISTLTIQRTEQRDSAMYRCASSLGGGIGVNTEAFFGQGTRLTVV.

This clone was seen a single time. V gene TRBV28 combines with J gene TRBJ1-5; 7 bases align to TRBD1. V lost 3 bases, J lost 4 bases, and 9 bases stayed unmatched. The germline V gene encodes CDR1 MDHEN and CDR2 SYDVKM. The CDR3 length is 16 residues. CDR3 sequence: CASSFPSGQQNQPQHF. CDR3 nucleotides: TGTGCCAGCAGTTTTCCGTCGGGACAGCAAAATCAGCCCCAGCATTTT. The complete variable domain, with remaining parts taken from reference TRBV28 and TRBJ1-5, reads DVKVTQSSRYLVKRTGEKVFLECVQDMDHENMFWYRQDPGLGLRLIYFSYDVKMKEKGDIPEGYSVSREKKERFSLILESASTNQTSMYLCASSFPSGQQNQPQHFGDGTRLSIL.

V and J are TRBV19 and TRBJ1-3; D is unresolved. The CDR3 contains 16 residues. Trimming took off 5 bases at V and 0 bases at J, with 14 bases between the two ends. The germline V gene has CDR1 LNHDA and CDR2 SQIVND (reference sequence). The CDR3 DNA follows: TGTGCCAGTAGTCCAGATCCCGGGATCTCTGGAAACACCATATATTTT. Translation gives CASSPDPGISGNTIYF.

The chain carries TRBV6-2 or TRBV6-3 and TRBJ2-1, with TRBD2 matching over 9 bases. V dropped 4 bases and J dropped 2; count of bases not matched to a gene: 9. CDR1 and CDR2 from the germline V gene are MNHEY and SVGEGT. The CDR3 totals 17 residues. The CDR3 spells CASSLTAGGATYNEQFF. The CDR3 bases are TGTGCCAGCAGTTTAACAGCGGGAGGCGCCACCTACAATGAGCAGTTCTTC.

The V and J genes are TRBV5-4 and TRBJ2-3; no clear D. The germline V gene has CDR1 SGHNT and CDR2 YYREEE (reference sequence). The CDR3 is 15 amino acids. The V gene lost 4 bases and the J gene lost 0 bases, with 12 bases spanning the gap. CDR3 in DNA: TGTGCCAGCAGCCCAACCCCCACAAGCACAGATACGCAGTATTTT. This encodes CASSPTPTSTDTQYF.

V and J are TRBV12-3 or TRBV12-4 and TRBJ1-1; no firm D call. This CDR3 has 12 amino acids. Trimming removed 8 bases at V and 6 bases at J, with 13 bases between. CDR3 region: CASQYVGAEAFF. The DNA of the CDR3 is TGTGCCAGCCAATACGTCGGAGCTGAAGCTTTCTTT.